This is a list of T cell receptor beta chains from one sample in a study of blood T cell repertoires in COVID-19. Here immunoSEQ multiplex PCR was the method, and the copy in TCRdb shows in-frame clones only, minus some. The table lists approximately 260,000 clones, 70% to 90% of them singletons. Sequencing was carried out using peripheral blood. All receptors come from a woman in her 70s with acute or convalescent COVID-19. The CDR3 runs from the conserved cysteine through the conserved F or W. D genes are given only for firm matches. Clone size is stated in some rows and not others, as once, few, many or a class when expanded.

J gene	V gene	D gene	clone size	CDR3 DNA	CDR3 protein
TRBJ1-3	TRBV19	-	-	TGTGCCAGTAGTATGTCGAGTTCTGGAAACACCATATATTTT	CASSMSSSGNTIYF
TRBJ1-3	TRBV9	TRBD1	-	TGTGCCAGCAGCGTCGACAGGGCTGGAAACACCATATATTTT	CASSVDRAGNTIYF
TRBJ1-2	TRBV7-9	-	-	TGTGCCAGCAGCTTATCGACAAGCGGCTACACCTTC	CASSLSTSGYTF
TRBJ1-2	TRBV4-2	TRBD1	-	TGTGCCAGCAGCCAAGATCATGACAGGGACTATGGCTACACCTTC	CASSQDHDRDYGYTF
TRBJ2-7	TRBV5-4	-	-	TGTGCCAGCAGCCTGGGGGCCCCAGGGCTGTCCGTCGAGCAGTACTTC	CASSLGAPGLSVEQYF
TRBJ1-5	TRBV2	-	-	TGTGCCAGCAGTGACCAGGGGAATCAGCCCCAGCATTTT	CASSDQGNQPQHF
TRBJ1-3	TRBV5-1	-	-	TGCGCCACCCACTCTGGAAACACCATATATTTT	CATHSGNTIYF
TRBJ1-5	TRBV9	TRBD1	few	TGTGCCAGCAGCGTAGGGGCAGGGGGTAAAAATCAGCCCCAGCATTTT	CASSVGAGGKNQPQHF
TRBJ2-1	TRBV14	TRBD2	-	TGTGCCAGCAGCCAAGCGGGGGGGACTGGCTATTACAATGAGCAGTTCTTC	CASSQAGGTGYYNEQFF
TRBJ2-3	TRBV5-6	TRBD2	-	TGTGCTAGCAGCTTTGCTGCGGGAGCCGATACGCAGTATTTT	CASSFAAGADTQYF
TRBJ2-7	TRBV2	TRBD2	-	TGTGCCAGCAGCCCCACTAGCGGGGGGGCGGACGAGCAGTACTTC	CASSPTSGGADEQYF
TRBJ2-1	TRBV12-5	-	-	TGTGCTAGTGGAGGGGATTACTACAATGAGCAGTTCTTC	CASGGDYYNEQFF
TRBJ1-5	TRBV6-1	TRBD1	few	TGTGCCAGCAGTGAAGTCTCGGACAGGGTAAGGAGCAATCAGCCCCAGCATTTT	CASSEVSDRVRSNQPQHF
TRBJ1-6	TRBV29-1	TRBD1	-	TGCAGCGCTCGGGACAGGGATGATTCACCCCTCCACTTT	CSARDRDDSPLHF
TRBJ1-4	TRBV5-1	TRBD1	-	TGCGCCAGCAGCTCTGGGACAGGGAATGAAAAACTGTTTTTT	CASSSGTGNEKLFF
TRBJ1-5	TRBV7-2	TRBD1	-	TGTGCCAGCAGCGCCCGGGACAGGGGGGACATCAAGGGGCAGCCCCAGCATTTT	CASSARDRGDIKGQPQHF
TRBJ2-5	TRBV24-1	TRBD2	-	TGTGCCACCAGTGATTCCCGGGCTAGCGGGGGAGGTGGTGAGACCCAGTACTTC	CATSDSRASGGGGETQYF
TRBJ2-1	TRBV2	-	-	TGTGCCAGCGCAAAGCTCTCCAAGAATGAGCAGTTCTTC	CASAKLSKNEQFF
TRBJ1-2	TRBV27	-	-	TGTGCCAGCAGTCCCCAACGACTGACAGATGGCTACACCTTC	CASSPQRLTDGYTF
TRBJ1-1	TRBV11-2	-	once	TGTGCCAGCAGCTTAGGAACTGGCAGAGGGACTGAAGCTTTCTTT	CASSLGTGRGTEAFF
TRBJ2-7	TRBV10-3	-	once	TGTGCCATCAGTGGGGGGCAGGGGTCCTACGAGCAGTACTTC	CAISGGQGSYEQYF
TRBJ1-1	TRBV6-6	-	-	TGTGCCAGCAGCTTATTAGAGATGTTCACTGAAGCTTTCTTT	CASSLLEMFTEAFF
TRBJ2-5	TRBV6-5	-	-	TGTGCCAGCAGTCGGAAGACAGTACAAGAGACCCAGTACTTC	CASSRKTVQETQYF
TRBJ2-1	TRBV7-8	TRBD2	-	TGTGCCAGCAGCCGCGGGACTAGCGGGGGGAATGCCTTGCAGTTCTTC	CASSRGTSGGNALQFF
TRBJ1-2	TRBV19	-	-	TGTGCCAGTAGTCCCGAGGGCTATGGCTACACCTTC	CASSPEGYGYTF
TRBJ2-3	TRBV11-2	TRBD1	-	TGTGCCAGCAGCTCAGGAAAGGGACAGGGGAGCACAGATACGCAGTATTTT	CASSSGKGQGSTDTQYF
TRBJ2-2	TRBV6-1	-	-	TGTGCCAGCAGTGAAAGGGGCAGGAACACCGGGGAGCTGTTTTTT	CASSERGRNTGELFF
TRBJ2-5	TRBV27	-	-	TGTGCCAGCAGTTTGTACAGGGTTTCCCAAGAGACCCAGTACTTC	CASSLYRVSQETQYF
TRBJ2-2	TRBV24-1	-	-	TGTGCCACCAGCGCGGCTAACACCGGGGAGCTGTTTTTT	CATSAANTGELFF
TRBJ1-2	TRBV5-1	TRBD1	-	TGCGCCAGCAGCCAGCAGGGACAGGACGGCTACACCTTC	CASSQQGQDGYTF
TRBJ1-1	TRBV12-5	TRBD1	-	TGTGCTAGTGGACAATCCGGGACAGGGTTGGCTGAAGCTTTCTTT	CASGQSGTGLAEAFF
TRBJ1-6	TRBV3-1/TRBV3-2	TRBD1	-	TGTGCCAGCAGCCATGCCGGGACAGGGCCTAATTCACCCCTCCACTTT	CASSHAGTGPNSPLHF
TRBJ1-6	TRBV19	TRBD1	-	TGTGCCAGTAGTATCCGCCTTCGACAGGGCGGTTCACCCCTCCACTTT	CASSIRLRQGGSPLHF
TRBJ2-5	TRBV5-1	TRBD1	-	TGCGCCAGCAGCTTAACAGGGGAAGAGACCCAGTACTTC	CASSLTGEETQYF
TRBJ1-2	TRBV5-1	-	-	TGCGCCAGCAGCTTGGATCCGGGAAGCTATGGCTACACCTTC	CASSLDPGSYGYTF
TRBJ2-1	TRBV7-9	-	-	TGTGCCAGCAGCCGTAGACTGCGATCCTACAATGAGCAGTTCTTC	CASSRRLRSYNEQFF
TRBJ1-1	TRBV29-1	-	-	TGCAGCGTTGAAATGCTCTCGGGGATAGGCACTGAAGCTTTCTTT	CSVEMLSGIGTEAFF
TRBJ2-1	TRBV6-5	TRBD1	-	TGTGCCAGCAGTTTTACAGGGGGCTTCTCCAATGAGCAGTTCTTC	CASSFTGGFSNEQFF
TRBJ2-7	TRBV5-1	TRBD1	-	TGCGCCAGCAGCTTCTCACAGGGGGGTTTCGAGCAGTACTTC	CASSFSQGGFEQYF
TRBJ1-5	TRBV5-6	-	-	TGTGCCAGCAGTTCAGGGAGGCGCAATCAGCCCCAGCATTTT	CASSSGRRNQPQHF